The rows below give T cell receptor beta chains drawn from one sample of a study of blood T cell repertoires in COVID-19. Assay: immunoSEQ multiplex PCR; the TCRdb copy retains only in-frame clones and omits some. The sample records 250,000 to 300,000 clones, about 90% being singletons. The sequenced material came from peripheral blood. The origin of the receptors is a woman between 40 and 50 years old who had recovered from COVID-19. Each CDR3 is given with its conserved first and last residue. D genes are given only for firm matches. Clone size is stated in some rows and not others, as once, few, many or a class when expanded.

V	size	D	J	DNA	CDR3
TRBV3-1/TRBV3-2	once	.	TRBJ2-5	TGTGCCAGCAGATTTGGACATCTCAAGGTCCAGTACTTC	CASRFGHLKVQYF
TRBV29-1	.	TRBD1	TRBJ1-2	TGCAGCGTTAACAGGGGGTTGGGCGTCTATGGCTACACCTTC	CSVNRGLGVYGYTF
TRBV5-1	few	.	TRBJ2-2	TGCGCCAGCAGCTTGGGACAGCGAACCGGGGAGCTGTTTTTT	CASSLGQRTGELFF
TRBV7-3	.	TRBD1	TRBJ2-1	TGTGCCAGCAGCATAAGGGGGGACAGGGATGGCGTTAAGGACAATGAGCAGTTCTTC	CASSIRGDRDGVKDNEQFF
TRBV5-6	once	.	TRBJ2-3	TGTGCCAGCAGCCTCGGGACTCCTCCAGATACGCAGTATTTT	CASSLGTPPDTQYF
TRBV24-1	.	TRBD1	TRBJ2-1	TGTGCCACCAGTGAAACCGGACAGGCTGAGCAGTTCTTC	CATSETGQAEQFF
TRBV18	.	.	TRBJ1-5	TGTGCCAGCTCACCCGGGAGGGGACACCTCAATCAGCCCCAGCATTTT	CASSPGRGHLNQPQHF
TRBV18	.	.	TRBJ2-3	TGTGCCAGCTCACCACCTTATTGGGACCGGACAAGGGGGTCCGATACGCAGTATTTT	CASSPPYWDRTRGSDTQYF
TRBV6-2/TRBV6-3	.	.	TRBJ1-3	TGTGCCAGCAGCCCGGGAGTTCTCTCTGGAAACACCATATATTTT	CASSPGVLSGNTIYF
TRBV7-9	.	TRBD1	TRBJ2-3	TGTGCCAGCAGCTTATGGGACAGGGTGGCAGATACGCAGTATTTT	CASSLWDRVADTQYF
TRBV19	once	.	TRBJ1-1	TGTGCCAGTAGTATAGATCGGGAGGGCCCTAACACTGAAGCTTTCTTT	CASSIDREGPNTEAFF
TRBV15	.	.	TRBJ1-3	TGTGCCACCAGCAGAGATCCCGGGAACACCATATATTTT	CATSRDPGNTIYF
TRBV2	.	.	TRBJ2-3	TGTGCCAGCGGGACACAACCAGCTGCGGGCACAGATACGCAGTATTTT	CASGTQPAAGTDTQYF
TRBV29-1	.	.	TRBJ2-3	TGCAGCGTTGAGGATAGCGCCGGCACAGATACGCAGTATTTT	CSVEDSAGTDTQYF
TRBV4-3	once	.	TRBJ1-1	TGCGCCAGCAGCCAACATCCACGGGAGAACACTGAAGCTTTCTTT	CASSQHPRENTEAFF
TRBV19	few	TRBD1	TRBJ2-7	TGTGCCAGTTCCAAGGGGGGACAGGCGGTCTACGAGCAGTACTTC	CASSKGGQAVYEQYF
TRBV6-5	.	.	TRBJ2-3	TGTGCCAGCAGGGGCGAGATCACAGATACGCAGTATTTT	CASRGEITDTQYF
TRBV6-5	.	.	TRBJ2-5	TGTGCCAGCAGCCCGGGGTATACAAGGGAGACCCAGTACTTC	CASSPGYTRETQYF
TRBV6-5	many	.	TRBJ1-1	TGTGCCAGCAGCGCAGGGGTTTCGGCTTTCTTT	CASSAGVSAFF
TRBV5-4	few	.	TRBJ1-6	TGTGCCAGCAGCTTGGAAGGGGCGTCTTCACCCCTCCACTTT	CASSLEGASSPLHF
TRBV30	.	.	TRBJ1-1	TGTGCCTGGAGCCCTCTTGGCAGGGGAACTGAAGCTTTCTTT	CAWSPLGRGTEAFF
TRBV4-3	.	.	TRBJ1-6	TGCGCCAGCGGATCCTATCGGGAAACCAATTCACCCCTCCACTTT	CASGSYRETNSPLHF
TRBV7-8	.	TRBD2	TRBJ2-7	TGTGCCAGCAGCTTGGAAGCGGGGGGCTCCTACGAGCAGTACTTC	CASSLEAGGSYEQYF
TRBV5-4	.	TRBD1	TRBJ1-2	TGTGCCAGCAGCTTGGCCCCCGGACAGGGCGGTTATGGCTACACCTTC	CASSLAPGQGGYGYTF
TRBV4-1	few	.	TRBJ1-1	TGCGCCAGCAGCCAAGACAGGGACACTGAAGCTTTCTTT	CASSQDRDTEAFF
TRBV19	.	.	TRBJ2-2	TGTGCCAGTACTGCAGGGACAAACACCGGGGAGCTGTTTTTT	CASTAGTNTGELFF
TRBV18	.	TRBD1	TRBJ1-5	TGTGCCAGCTCCAGTCGACTGGACAGGCTAAGCAACAATCAGCCCCAGCATTTT	CASSSRLDRLSNNQPQHF
TRBV3-1/TRBV3-2	few	TRBD1	TRBJ2-3	TGTGCCAGCAACCTGGGGGGACGGACAGGGTTATTGGATACGCAGTATTTT	CASNLGGRTGLLDTQYF
TRBV18	.	TRBD1	TRBJ2-3	TGTGCCAGCTCGACCGGGACAGGGACGGGGGCAGATACGCAGTATTTT	CASSTGTGTGADTQYF
TRBV7-8	.	.	TRBJ2-7	TGTGCCAGCAGCCCTCAGAGCGGCTCCTACGAGCAGTACTTC	CASSPQSGSYEQYF
TRBV7-3	once	.	TRBJ1-6	TGTGCCAGCAGCTTACCTGCAGTAGCCTATTCACCCCTCCACTTT	CASSLPAVAYSPLHF
TRBV19	.	.	TRBJ1-2	TGTGCCAGTAGTATAGCCCGGGAATGGGACTATGGCTACACCTTC	CASSIAREWDYGYTF
TRBV30	once	.	TRBJ1-4	TGTGCCTGGAGTGTACTTGGAGGGGCTAATGAAAAACTGTTTTTT	CAWSVLGGANEKLFF
TRBV18	.	TRBD1	TRBJ2-2	TGTGCCAGCTCACCACCCGGGACAGGGGCCACCGGGGAGCTGTTTTTT	CASSPPGTGATGELFF
TRBV19	.	TRBD1	TRBJ1-1	TGTGCCACCGGGACAGGGGGCTTTGAAGCTTTCTTT	CATGTGGFEAFF
TRBV5-5	.	.	TRBJ1-2	TGTGCCAGCAGCTTGGTCCCTTTCTATGGCTACACCTTC	CASSLVPFYGYTF
TRBV19	once	.	TRBJ2-7	TGTGCCAGTAGTATAGGCGTCTACGAGCAGTACTTC	CASSIGVYEQYF
TRBV5-1	.	TRBD2	TRBJ2-5	TGCGCCAGCAGCTCGAGACTAGCGGAGGGGACCCAGTACTTC	CASSSRLAEGTQYF
TRBV5-6	.	TRBD1	TRBJ1-2	TGTGCCAGCAGCTTGCCCCAGGGGGACTATGGCTACACCTTC	CASSLPQGDYGYTF
TRBV19	once	TRBD1	TRBJ1-1	TGTGCCAGTAGTATAATAGGACAGGGGGGAGCTGAAGCTTTCTTT	CASSIIGQGGAEAFF
TRBV19	once	.	TRBJ2-1	TGTGCCAGTAGTACCCTTTGGAGGGGGCCCGTATACAATGAGCAGTTCTTC	CASSTLWRGPVYNEQFF
TRBV7-2	once	.	TRBJ1-3	TGTGCCAGCAGCACCGGAGCTGGAAACACCATATATTTT	CASSTGAGNTIYF
TRBV30	.	TRBD1	TRBJ1-2	TGTGCCTGGAGTGTAACGTTCCTTAGGAAGGAGCTAGACCGGCCAGGGGGCTATGGCTACACCTTC	CAWSVTFLRKELDRPGGYGYTF
TRBV18	.	.	TRBJ1-2	TGTGCCAGCTCACCTTTCAAAGGAGGTAACTATGGCTACACCTTC	CASSPFKGGNYGYTF
TRBV5-1	.	TRBD2	TRBJ2-3	TGCGCCAGCAGCTCCGGAGGGACTAGCGGGGCGGTAAATACGCAGTATTTT	CASSSGGTSGAVNTQYF
TRBV4-3	.	TRBD1	TRBJ1-6	TGCGCCAGCAGCCAAAGGACAGGGGGCGATTCACCCCTCCACTTT	CASSQRTGGDSPLHF
TRBV2	.	TRBD2	TRBJ2-3	TGTGCCAGCAGTGCCGGGACTAACCTAGGCACAGATACGCAGTATTTT	CASSAGTNLGTDTQYF
TRBV15	.	.	TRBJ2-3	TGTGCCACCAGCCCCTCGTTGATAGCGGGCACAGATACGCAGTATTTT	CATSPSLIAGTDTQYF
TRBV6-5	.	TRBD1	TRBJ2-7	TGTGCCAGCAGTACACAGGGGGCGCTCGAGCAGTACTTC	CASSTQGALEQYF
TRBV6-5	.	TRBD1	TRBJ1-2	TGTGCCAGCAGCTGGACAGGGAACTATGGCTACACCTTC	CASSWTGNYGYTF
TRBV27	few	.	TRBJ1-2	TGTGCCAGCACCCAGTTTGGAGGGGCCTACACCTTC	CASTQFGGAYTF
TRBV12-3/TRBV12-4	once	TRBD2	TRBJ2-3	TGTGCCATAGGCGGGGGGGTTCTCGATACGCAGTATTTT	CAIGGGVLDTQYF
TRBV21-1	few	.	TRBJ1-6	TGTGCCAGCAGCAAACGAAACAGGGCAATCTATAATTCACCCCTCCACTTT	CASSKRNRAIYNSPLHF
TRBV29-1	.	.	TRBJ2-7	TGCAGCGTTGATGGAGGGACGGTCTACGAGCAGTACTTC	CSVDGGTVYEQYF